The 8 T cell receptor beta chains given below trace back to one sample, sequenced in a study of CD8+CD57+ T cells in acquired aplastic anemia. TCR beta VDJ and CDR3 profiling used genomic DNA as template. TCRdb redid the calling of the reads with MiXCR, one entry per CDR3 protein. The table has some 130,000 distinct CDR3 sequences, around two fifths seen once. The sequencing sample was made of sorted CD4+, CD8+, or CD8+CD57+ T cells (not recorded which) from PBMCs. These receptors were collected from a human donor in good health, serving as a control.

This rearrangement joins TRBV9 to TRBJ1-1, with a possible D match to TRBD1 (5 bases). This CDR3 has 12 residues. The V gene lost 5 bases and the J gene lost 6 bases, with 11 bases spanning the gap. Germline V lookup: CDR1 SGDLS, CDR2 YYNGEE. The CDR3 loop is CASSGGLAEAFF. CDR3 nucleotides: TGTGCCAGCAGTGGGGGTTTGGCTGAAGCTTTCTTT.

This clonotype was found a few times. CDR3 nucleotide sequence: TGTGCCAGCAGGGACAGGGGTGGTAATTCACCCCTCCACTTT. Its translation: CASRDRGGNSPLHF. The gene calls are TRBV2 and TRBJ1-6; 9 bases are shared with TRBD1. With V trimmed by 6 bases and J by 6 bases, 3 bases remained unmatched. The CDR3 runs to 14 residues. Germline assignment: CDR1 SNHLY and CDR2 FYNNEI.

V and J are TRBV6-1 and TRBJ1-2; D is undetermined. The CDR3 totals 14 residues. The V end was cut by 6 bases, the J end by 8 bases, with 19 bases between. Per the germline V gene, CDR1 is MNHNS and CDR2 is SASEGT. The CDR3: CASSLRRESGGYTF. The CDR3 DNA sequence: TGTGCCAGCAGCCTCAGGCGGGAGTCGGGGGGCTACACCTTC.

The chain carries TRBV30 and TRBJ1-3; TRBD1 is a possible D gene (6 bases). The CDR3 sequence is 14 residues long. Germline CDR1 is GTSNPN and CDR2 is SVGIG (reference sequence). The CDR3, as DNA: TGTGCTTCGGGACACCCGTACTCTGGAAACACCATATATTTT. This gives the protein CASGHPYSGNTIYF.

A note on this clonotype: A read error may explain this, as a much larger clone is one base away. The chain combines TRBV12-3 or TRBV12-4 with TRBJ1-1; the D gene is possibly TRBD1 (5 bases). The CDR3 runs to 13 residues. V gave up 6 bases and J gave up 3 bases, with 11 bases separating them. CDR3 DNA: TGTGCCAGCAGGGGGACGGTGGACACTGAAGCTTTCTTT. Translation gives CASRGTVDTEAFF.

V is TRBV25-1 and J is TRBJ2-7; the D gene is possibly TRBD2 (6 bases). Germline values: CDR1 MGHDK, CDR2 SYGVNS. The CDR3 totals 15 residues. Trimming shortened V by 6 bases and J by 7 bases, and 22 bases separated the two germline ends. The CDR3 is CASSPKNRGSWEQYF. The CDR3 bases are TGTGCCAGCAGCCCAAAGAACCGGGGGAGTTGGGAGCAGTACTTC.

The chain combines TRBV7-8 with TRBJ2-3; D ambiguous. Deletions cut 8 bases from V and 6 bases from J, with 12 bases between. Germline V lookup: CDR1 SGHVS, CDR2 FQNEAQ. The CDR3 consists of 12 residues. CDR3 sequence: CASGWVSDTQYF. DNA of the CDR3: TGTGCCAGCGGCTGGGTCTCGGATACGCAGTATTTT.

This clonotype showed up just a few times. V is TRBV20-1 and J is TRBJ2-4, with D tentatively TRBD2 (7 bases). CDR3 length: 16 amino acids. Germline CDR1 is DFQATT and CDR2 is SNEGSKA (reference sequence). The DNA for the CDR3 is TGCGGCTCCACTCACAGGGAGGGGGGGGCCAAAAACATTCAGTACTTC. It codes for CGSTHREGGAKNIQYF.